This record looks at one TCR beta chain sequence and its context. The data were produced by immunoSEQ multiplex PCR, yet TCRdb's version contains in-frame clones alone and is incomplete. Its table records some 190,000 clones. This sample was taken from a study of control samples from healthy donors and cancer patients. V lost 3 bases to trimming and J lost 4 bases; unmatched junction nucleotides: 10. The germline CDR1 and CDR2 sequences are KGHDR and SFDVKD. The CDR3 covers 18 residues. Material: blood. This receptor was obtained from a woman in her thirties in good health. The V gene is TRBV24-1, the J gene TRBJ2-5, with 13 bases aligning to TRBD2. This CDR3 reads CATSDPGVLAGGPETQYF. The CDR3 DNA reads TGTGCCACCAGTGATCCGGGAGTACTAGCGGGGGGGCCAGAGACCCAGTACTTC.